The 15 T cell receptor beta chains below all came from one sample that was sequenced in a study of cytomegalovirus exposure and HLA in healthy donors. The table came from immunoSEQ multiplex PCR; TCRdb's copy has only in-frame clones and leaves some out. Here the sample spans about 170,000 clones, around 92% being singletons. Sequenced input: PBMCs. Receptors originate from a woman between 18 and 30 years old in good health and CMV-seropositive.

The genes are TRBV5-5 and TRBJ1-5; TRBD1 is a possible D gene (5 bases). CDR1 SGHKS and CDR2 YYEKEE come from the germline V gene (reference sequence). Trimming took 0 bases from V and 4 from J, leaving 11 bases between them. This CDR3 is built from 15 residues. The CDR3 nucleotides are TGTGCCAGCAGCTTGGTTTCAGGGATGAATCAGCCCCAGCATTTT. This translates into CASSLVSGMNQPQHF.

The gene calls are TRBV7-2 and TRBJ2-7; TRBD2 might be the D (5 bases). Germline-derived CDR1 and CDR2 are SGHTA and FQGNSA. CDR3 length: 12 residues. Trimming pared 2 bases from V and 5 bases from J, leaving 7 bases between. The CDR3 DNA reads TGTGCCAGCAGCTTAACGGGGAACGAGCAGTACTTC. It yields the protein CASSLTGNEQYF.

This sequence joins TRBV4-1 and TRBJ1-1; D ambiguous. Germline V gives CDR1 MGHRA, CDR2 YSYEKL. Trimming removed 5 bases at V and 1 base at J, with 14 bases between. The CDR3 has 15 residues. CDR3: CASSLQITANTEAFF. In nucleotides, the CDR3 is TGCGCCAGCAGCTTACAGATCACAGCGAACACTGAAGCTTTCTTT.

V and J are TRBV4-1 and TRBJ1-4; TRBD1 matches at 8 bases. Unmatched junction bases numbered 13, after V lost 4 bases and J lost 0 bases. CDR3 length: 19 amino acids. The germline CDR1 and CDR2 sequences are MGHRA and YSYEKL. Here the CDR3 DNA reads TGCGCCAGCAGCCCAGACAGGGGAAGAACAACAGCAACTAATGAAAAACTGTTTTTT. Amino acid sequence: CASSPDRGRTTATNEKLFF.

Concerning this clone itself: Being one base from a much bigger clone, this may be a read error. V usage is TRBV7-2 and J usage is TRBJ2-3, with a possible D match to TRBD2 (6 bases). The CDR3 contains 14 residues. The germline V gene encodes CDR1 SGHTA and CDR2 FQGNSA. V lost 5 bases, J lost 0 bases, and 9 bases lay in between. The CDR3 region has the DNA TGTGCCAGCAGCCCCGGGACTAGCACAGATACGCAGTATTTT. Its protein is CASSPGTSTDTQYF.

Points on this clone: The junction departs from germline at one end; a sequencing error may be responsible. The gene calls are TRBV7-7 and TRBJ2-5; D is possibly TRBD2 (6 bases). Germline CDR1 is SSHAT and CDR2 is FNYEAQ (reference sequence). CDR3 size: 15 residues. The CDR3 coding sequence is TGTGCTAGCAGCTTAGTGGCGGGGTTAGTGGAGACCCAGTACTTC. Residues: CASSLVAGLVETQYF. Looking up the rest from reference TRBV7-7 and TRBJ2-5 gives the full variable domain: GAGVSQSPRYKVTKRGQDVTLRCDPISSHATLYWYQQALGQGPEFLTYFNYEAQPDKSGLPSDRFSAERPEGSISTLTIQRTEQRDSAMYRCASSLVAGLVETQYFGPGTRLLVL.

The chain joins TRBV4-2 to TRBJ2-3; 10 bases map to TRBD2. The CDR3 spans 14 residues. The V gene end was trimmed by 5 bases and the J gene end by 4 bases; junction bases not matched to a gene: 3. Germline lookup yields CDR1 LGHNA and CDR2 YNFKEQ. In nucleotides, the CDR3 is TGTGCCAGCAGCTCTAGCGGGAGTTCAGATACGCAGTATTTT. It translates to CASSSSGSSDTQYF.

This chain uses TRBV9 with TRBJ1-5; 7 nucleotides agree with TRBD1. Germline lookup yields CDR1 SGDLS and CDR2 YYNGEE. The V gene end was trimmed by 0 bases and the J gene end by 5 bases; junction bases not matched to a gene: 5. The CDR3 sequence is 15 residues long. CDR3 nucleotide sequence: TGTGCCAGCAGCGTAGAGGGACAGAGCGATCAGCCCCAGCATTTT. It translates to CASSVEGQSDQPQHF.

The rearrangement uses TRBV11-2 and TRBJ1-1; no clear D. The CDR3 consists of 15 residues. V was trimmed by 0 bases and J by 11 bases, leaving 19 bases between them. Germline V gene data show CDR1 as SGHAT and CDR2 as FQNNGV. CDR3 in DNA: TGTGCCAGCAGCTTAGATCTCAGGAACCCCGGTGGGGCTTTCTTT. This encodes CASSLDLRNPGGAFF.

The genes are TRBV27 and TRBJ2-1; TRBD1 might be the D (5 bases). Germline values: CDR1 MNHEY, CDR2 SMNVEV (reference sequence). V lost 8 bases, J lost 2 bases, and 10 bases lay in between. This CDR3 contains 13 residues. The CDR3 sequence: CASGVDTYNEQFF. The CDR3 DNA is TGTGCCAGCGGGGTGGACACCTACAATGAGCAGTTCTTC.

The chain recombines TRBV4-1 with TRBJ2-5; tentatively, D is TRBD1 (6 bases). Germline V gives CDR1 MGHRA, CDR2 YSYEKL. Trimming left V 4 bases short and J 5 bases short, with 11 bases between. There are 13 residues in the CDR3. The CDR3: CASSLQGRETQYF. The CDR3 DNA follows: TGCGCCAGCAGCCTACAGGGAAGGGAGACCCAGTACTTC.

The genes are TRBV28 and TRBJ2-1; 16 bases line up with TRBD2. Germline V lookup: CDR1 MDHEN, CDR2 SYDVKM. V dropped 6 bases and J dropped 10; count of bases not matched to a gene: 15. The CDR3 length is 18 residues. Here the CDR3 reads CASSPPGTSGRALFEQFF. DNA of the CDR3: TGTGCCAGCAGCCCCCCCGGGACTAGCGGGAGGGCACTCTTCGAGCAGTTCTTC.

The rearrangement joins TRBV6-5 to TRBJ2-1, with TRBD2 as a possible D gene (5 bases). The V end was cut by 2 bases, the J end by 11 bases, with 7 bases between. CDR1 is MNHEY and CDR2 is SVGAGI in the germline V gene. This CDR3 is built from 11 residues. CDR3 sequence (DNA): TGTGCCAGCAGTTACGGACTCCAGCAGTTCTTC. Protein sequence: CASSYGLQQFF.

The chain combines TRBV6-6 with TRBJ1-5; the match to TRBD1 covers 7 bases. The germline V gene has CDR1 MNHNY and CDR2 SVGAGI (reference sequence). V shed 6 bases, J shed 6 bases, and the junction held 8 bases outside the gene matches. The CDR3 runs to 14 residues. The CDR3 spells CASRLTGVGQPQHF. Here the CDR3 DNA reads TGTGCCAGCAGGCTCACAGGGGTGGGTCAGCCCCAGCATTTT.

The CDR3 DNA reads as TGCGCCAGCAGCCAGGGAGATGGGCAGTGGACCCATCTGGGCTCTGGAAACACCATATATTTT. The encoded protein is CASSQGDGQWTHLGSGNTIYF. The rearrangement joins TRBV4-1 to TRBJ1-3; D unclear. Germline CDR1 and CDR2: MGHRA and YSYEKL. The CDR3 covers 21 residues. V shed 3 bases and J shed 0 bases, with 27 bases lying between them.